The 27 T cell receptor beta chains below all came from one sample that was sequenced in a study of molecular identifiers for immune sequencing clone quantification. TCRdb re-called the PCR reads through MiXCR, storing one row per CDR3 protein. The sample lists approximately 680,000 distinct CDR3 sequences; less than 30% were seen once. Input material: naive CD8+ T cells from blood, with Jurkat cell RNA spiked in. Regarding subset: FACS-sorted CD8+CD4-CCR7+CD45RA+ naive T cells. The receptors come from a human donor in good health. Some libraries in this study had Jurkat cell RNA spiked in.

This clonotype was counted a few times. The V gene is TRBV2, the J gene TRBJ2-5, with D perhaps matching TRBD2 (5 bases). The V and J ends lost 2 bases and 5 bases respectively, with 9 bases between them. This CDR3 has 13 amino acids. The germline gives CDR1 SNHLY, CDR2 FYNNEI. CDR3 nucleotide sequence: TGTGCCAGCAGTGAACCGCCGGGGGAGACCCAGTACTTC. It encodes CASSEPPGETQYF.

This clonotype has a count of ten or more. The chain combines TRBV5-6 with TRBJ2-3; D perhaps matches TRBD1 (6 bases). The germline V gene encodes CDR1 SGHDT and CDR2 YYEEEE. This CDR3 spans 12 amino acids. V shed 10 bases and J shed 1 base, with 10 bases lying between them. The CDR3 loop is CAGRQGTDTQYF. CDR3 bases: TGTGCCGGGCGACAGGGCACAGATACGCAGTATTTT.

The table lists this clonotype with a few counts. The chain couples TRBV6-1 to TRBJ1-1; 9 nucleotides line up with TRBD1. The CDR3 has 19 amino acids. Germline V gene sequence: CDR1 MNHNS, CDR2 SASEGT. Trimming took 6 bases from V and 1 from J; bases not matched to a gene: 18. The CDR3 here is CASSPPSYTGGLSNTEAFF. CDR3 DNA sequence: TGTGCCAGCAGCCCTCCCTCGTACACAGGGGGCCTTTCGAACACTGAAGCTTTCTTT.

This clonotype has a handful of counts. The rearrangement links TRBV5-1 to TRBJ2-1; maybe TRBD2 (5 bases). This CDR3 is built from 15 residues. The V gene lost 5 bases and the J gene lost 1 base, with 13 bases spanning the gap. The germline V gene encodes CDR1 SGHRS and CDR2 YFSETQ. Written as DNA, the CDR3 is TGCGCCAGCAGGGACTTCTGGGCTTCCTACAATGAGCAGTTCTTC. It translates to CASRDFWASYNEQFF.

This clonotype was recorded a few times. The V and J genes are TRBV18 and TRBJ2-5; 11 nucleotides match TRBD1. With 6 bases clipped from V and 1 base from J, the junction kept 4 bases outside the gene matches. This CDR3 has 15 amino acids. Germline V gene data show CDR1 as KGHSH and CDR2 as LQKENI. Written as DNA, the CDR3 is TGTGCCAGCTCGACGGACAGGGGGCGCCAAGAGACCCAGTACTTC. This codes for CASSTDRGRQETQYF.

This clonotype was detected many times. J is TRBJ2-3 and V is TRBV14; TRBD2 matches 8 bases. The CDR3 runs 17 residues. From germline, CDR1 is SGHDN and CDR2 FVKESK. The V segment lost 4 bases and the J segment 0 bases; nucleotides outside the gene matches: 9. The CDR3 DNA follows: TGTGCCAGCAGCCCTCTCCTACTAGCGGCTAGCACAGATACGCAGTATTTT. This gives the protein CASSPLLLAASTDTQYF.

Here the CDR3 reads CASTSGLYNEQFF. The CDR3 DNA reads as TGTGCCAGCACATCCGGCTTATACAATGAGCAGTTCTTC. V usage is TRBV6-5 and J usage is TRBJ2-1; D remains unclear. Looked up from germline, CDR1 is MNHEY and CDR2 is SVGAGI. The CDR3 contains 13 residues. With 7 bases removed from V and 4 bases from J, the gap between germline ends came to 11 bases.

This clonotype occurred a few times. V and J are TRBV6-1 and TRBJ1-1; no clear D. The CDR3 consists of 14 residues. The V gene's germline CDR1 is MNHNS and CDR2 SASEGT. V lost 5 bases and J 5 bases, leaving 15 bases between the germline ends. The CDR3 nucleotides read TGTGCCAGCAGTAATGGGGTCCCGGGAACTGAAGCTTTCTTT. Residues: CASSNGVPGTEAFF.

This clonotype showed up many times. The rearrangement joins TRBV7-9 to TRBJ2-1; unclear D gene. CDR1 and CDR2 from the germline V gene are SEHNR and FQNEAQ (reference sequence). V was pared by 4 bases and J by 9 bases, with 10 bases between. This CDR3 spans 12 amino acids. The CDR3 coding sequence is TGTGCCAGCAGCTCACTTGTGGGTGAGCAGTTCTTC. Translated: CASSSLVGEQFF.

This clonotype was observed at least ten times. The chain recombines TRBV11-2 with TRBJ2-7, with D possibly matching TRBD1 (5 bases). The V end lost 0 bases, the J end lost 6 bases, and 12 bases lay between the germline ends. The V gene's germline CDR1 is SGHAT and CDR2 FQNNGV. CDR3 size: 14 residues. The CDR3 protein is CASSLEPGLREQYF. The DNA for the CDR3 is TGTGCCAGCAGCTTAGAGCCAGGGCTTCGCGAGCAGTACTTC.

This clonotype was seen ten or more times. CDR3 residues: CASKQSGGAYNEQFF. CDR3 bases: TGTGCCAGCAAACAGAGCGGGGGGGCCTACAATGAGCAGTTCTTC. This chain connects TRBV6-5 to TRBJ2-1, with 10 bases aligning to TRBD2. Trimming removed 7 bases from V and 2 bases from J; junction bases left unmatched: 5. This CDR3 has 15 amino acids. Looked up from germline, CDR1 is MNHEY and CDR2 is SVGAGI.

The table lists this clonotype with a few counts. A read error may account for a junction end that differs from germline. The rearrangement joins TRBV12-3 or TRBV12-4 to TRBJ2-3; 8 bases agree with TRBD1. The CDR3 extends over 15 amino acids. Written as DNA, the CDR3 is TGTGCCAGCAGTCAAGTGGCAGGGGGCACAGTTACGCAGTATTTT. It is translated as CASSQVAGGTVTQYF.

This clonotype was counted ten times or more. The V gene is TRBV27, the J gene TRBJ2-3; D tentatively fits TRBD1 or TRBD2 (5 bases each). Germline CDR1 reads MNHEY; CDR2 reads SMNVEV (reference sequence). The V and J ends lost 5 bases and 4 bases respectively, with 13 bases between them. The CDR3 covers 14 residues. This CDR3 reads CASSPGPFPDTQYF. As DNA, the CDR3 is TGTGCCAGCAGTCCGGGACCTTTCCCAGATACGCAGTATTTT.

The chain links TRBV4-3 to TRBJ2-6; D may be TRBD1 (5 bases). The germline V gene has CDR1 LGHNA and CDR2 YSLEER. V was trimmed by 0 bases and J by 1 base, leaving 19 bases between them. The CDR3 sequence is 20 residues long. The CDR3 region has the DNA TGCGCCAGCAGCCAAGATTTTATGAACAGGTACCGATCTGGGGCCAACGTCCTGACTTTC. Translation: CASSQDFMNRYRSGANVLTF.

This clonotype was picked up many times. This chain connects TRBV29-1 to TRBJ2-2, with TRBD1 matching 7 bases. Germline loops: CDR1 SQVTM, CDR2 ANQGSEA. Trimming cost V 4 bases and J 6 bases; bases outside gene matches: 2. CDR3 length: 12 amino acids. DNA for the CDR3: TGCAGCGTTGTTCAGGGGGCCGGGGAGCTGTTTTTT. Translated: CSVVQGAGELFF.

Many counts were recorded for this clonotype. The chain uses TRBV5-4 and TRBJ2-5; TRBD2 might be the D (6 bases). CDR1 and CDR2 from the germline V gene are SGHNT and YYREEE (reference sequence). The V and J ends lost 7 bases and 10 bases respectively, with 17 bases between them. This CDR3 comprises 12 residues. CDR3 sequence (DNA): TGTGCCAGCCGACTGACCGGGGGAGACCAGTACTTC. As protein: CASRLTGGDQYF.

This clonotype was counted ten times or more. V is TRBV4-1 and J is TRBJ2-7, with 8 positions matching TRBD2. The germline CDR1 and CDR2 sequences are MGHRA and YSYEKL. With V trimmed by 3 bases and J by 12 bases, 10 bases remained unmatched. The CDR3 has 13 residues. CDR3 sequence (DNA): TGCGCCAGCAGCCAGTCTAGCGGGTTAGGGGCGTACTTC. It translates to CASSQSSGLGAYF.

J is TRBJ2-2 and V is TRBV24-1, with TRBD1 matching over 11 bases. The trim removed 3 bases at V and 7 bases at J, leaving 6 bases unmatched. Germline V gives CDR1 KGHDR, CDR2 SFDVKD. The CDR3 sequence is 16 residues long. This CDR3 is CATSDLGQGAGGELFF. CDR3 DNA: TGTGCCACCAGTGATCTAGGACAGGGGGCCGGCGGGGAGCTGTTTTTT.

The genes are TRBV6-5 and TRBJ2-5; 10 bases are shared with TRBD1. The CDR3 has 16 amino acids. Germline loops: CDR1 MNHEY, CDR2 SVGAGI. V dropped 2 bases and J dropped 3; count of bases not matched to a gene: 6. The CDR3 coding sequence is TGTGCCAGCAGTTACGAGCTTGGGACAGGGGAAGAGACCCAGTACTTC. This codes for CASSYELGTGEETQYF.

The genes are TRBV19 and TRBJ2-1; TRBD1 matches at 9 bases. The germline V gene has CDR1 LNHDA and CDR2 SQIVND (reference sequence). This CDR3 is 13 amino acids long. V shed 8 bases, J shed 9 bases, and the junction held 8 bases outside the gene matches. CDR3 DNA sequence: TGTGCCAGTTCCCCCGGGACAGGGAGTGAGCAGTTCTTC. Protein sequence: CASSPGTGSEQFF.

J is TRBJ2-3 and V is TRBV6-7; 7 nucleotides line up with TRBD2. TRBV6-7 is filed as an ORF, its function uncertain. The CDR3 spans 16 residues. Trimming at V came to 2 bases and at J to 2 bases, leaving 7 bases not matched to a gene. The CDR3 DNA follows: TGTGCCAGCAGTTACCCAGCGGGGTGGGCCACAGATACGCAGTATTTT. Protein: CASSYPAGWATDTQYF.

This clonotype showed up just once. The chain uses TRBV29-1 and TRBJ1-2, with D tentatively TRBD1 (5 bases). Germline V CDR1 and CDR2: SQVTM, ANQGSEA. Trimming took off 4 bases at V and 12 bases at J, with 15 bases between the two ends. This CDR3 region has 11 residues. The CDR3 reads CSVVRHQGHTF. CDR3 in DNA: TGCAGCGTTGTGCGGCATCAGGGCCACACCTTC.

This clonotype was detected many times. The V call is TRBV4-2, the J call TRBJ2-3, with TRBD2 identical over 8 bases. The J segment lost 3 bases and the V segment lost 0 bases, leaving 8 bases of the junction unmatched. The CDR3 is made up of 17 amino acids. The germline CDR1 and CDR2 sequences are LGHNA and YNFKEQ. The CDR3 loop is CASSQEKAGVLTDTQYF. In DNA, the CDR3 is TGTGCCAGCAGCCAAGAGAAAGCGGGAGTGTTGACAGATACGCAGTATTTT.

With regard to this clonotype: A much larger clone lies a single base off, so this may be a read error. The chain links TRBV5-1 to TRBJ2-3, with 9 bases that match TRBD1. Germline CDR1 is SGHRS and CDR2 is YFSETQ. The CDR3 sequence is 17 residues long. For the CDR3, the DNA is TGCGCCAGCAGCTTGTACCCGGGACAGGGTAACACAGCTACGCAGTATTTT. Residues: CASSLYPGQGNTATQYF.

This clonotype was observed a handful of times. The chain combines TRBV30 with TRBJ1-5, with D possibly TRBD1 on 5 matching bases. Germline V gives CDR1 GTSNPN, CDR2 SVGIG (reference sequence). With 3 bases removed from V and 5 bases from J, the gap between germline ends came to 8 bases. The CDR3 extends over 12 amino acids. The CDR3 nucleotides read TGTGCCTGGAGCCAGGGATATCAGCCCCAGCATTTT. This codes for CAWSQGYQPQHF.

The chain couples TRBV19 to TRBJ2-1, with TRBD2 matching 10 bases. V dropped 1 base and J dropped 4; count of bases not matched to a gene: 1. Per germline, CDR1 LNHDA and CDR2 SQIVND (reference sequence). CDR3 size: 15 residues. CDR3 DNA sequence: TGTGCCAGTAGTATAGGAGCGGGGGGGTACAATGAGCAGTTCTTC. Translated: CASSIGAGGYNEQFF.

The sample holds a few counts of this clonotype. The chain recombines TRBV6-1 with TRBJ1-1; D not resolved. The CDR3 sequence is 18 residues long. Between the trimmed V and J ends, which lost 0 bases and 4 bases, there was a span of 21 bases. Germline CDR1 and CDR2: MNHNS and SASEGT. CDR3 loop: CASSEASGLSLGITEAFF. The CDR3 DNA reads TGTGCCAGCAGTGAAGCTTCTGGTTTATCTTTAGGGATCACTGAAGCTTTCTTT.